This T cell receptor (beta chain) originates from a study of siplizumab effects on memory and regulatory T cells. Germline V lookup: CDR1 SGHTA, CDR2 FQGTGA. Trimming removed 4 bases from V and 4 bases from J, with 9 bases in between. The CDR3 has 13 amino acids. Sequencing used immunoSEQ multiplex PCR; TCRdb keeps in-frame clones, though not all of them. Found here are roughly 75,000 clones, 93% of them singletons; the top ten hold approximately 5.3%. The specimen was CD8+ T cells sorted from blood. This chain uses TRBV7-3 with TRBJ2-3, with D possibly TRBD2 on 5 matching bases. The clonotype comes from a human donor in good health. CDR3 loop: CASSSGGPDTQYF. In DNA, the CDR3 is TGTGCCAGCAGCTCCGGAGGCCCAGATACGCAGTATTTT.